Sequencing of this T cell receptor (beta chain) was carried out in a study of T cells in Graves' hyperthyroidism and ophthalmopathy. Findings of the study overall: Ophthalmopathy was predicted by the model a median of approximately 6.6 months ahead of onset. From stable hyperthyroidism, ophthalmopathy was separated by a 13 V-J model.

Many counts were recorded for this clonotype. The target antigen is unknown. Researchers amplified the TCR beta CDR3 regions from RNA transcripts. When the TCR CDR3 underwent first-round RT-PCR, the HTBI primer set was used. One entry per CDR3 protein, called by TCRdb with MiXCR from the multiplex PCR reads. This sample has over 450,000 distinct CDR3 sequences, with over 13% found just once. The V and J ends lost 0 bases and 4 bases respectively, with 7 bases between them. The CDR3 is 14 amino acids. Germline values: CDR1 KGHSH, CDR2 LQKENI. Sequencing was done on a sample of blood. The V call is TRBV18, the J call TRBJ2-1; D call uncertain. This receptor was obtained from a woman in her late teens or twenties with Graves' hyperthyroidism. CDR3 bases: TGTGCCAGCTCACCACCATACTCGTACAATGAGCAGTTCTTC. It specifies CASSPPYSYNEQFF.